Listed here are 15 T cell receptor beta chains from one sample, sequenced in a study of T-cell memory formation after mild COVID-19. TCRdb itself ran the 5' RACE reads through MiXCR, one entry per CDR3 protein. The table has 250,000 or so distinct CDR3 sequences, about 20% seen once. Specimen: PBMCs or a T cell subset sorted from them (not recorded which). Receptors originate from a man between 18 and 29 years old who had mild COVID-19 (a few samples of this study predate the infection). Cell type and time point are not known.

This clonotype was seen a few times. The V and J genes are TRBV7-9 and TRBJ2-4, with unresolved D. CDR1 is SEHNR, CDR2 FQNEAQ, per germline (reference sequence). V was trimmed by 7 bases and J by 2 bases, leaving 9 bases between them. The CDR3 is 13 residues long. DNA for the CDR3: TGTGCCAGCACCCCTCTGTCCAAAAACATTCAGTACTTC. Protein product: CASTPLSKNIQYF.

This clonotype has only a few counts. The chain has TRBV5-6 and TRBJ2-7, with D perhaps matching TRBD1 (5 bases). V lost 5 bases and J lost 6, with 18 bases in between. CDR1 and CDR2 (germline): SGHDT, YYEEEE. This CDR3 comprises 14 residues. The CDR3 sequence: CASRESPGSVEQYF. The CDR3 DNA sequence: TGTGCCAGCAGGGAAAGTCCAGGGTCCGTCGAGCAGTACTTC.

In this sample, this clonotype turned up a few times. The chain joins TRBV14 to TRBJ1-3, with 10 bases lining up with TRBD1. With 5 bases clipped from V and 2 bases from J, the junction kept 3 bases outside the gene matches. The CDR3 runs to 15 residues. Germline loops: CDR1 SGHDN, CDR2 FVKESK. CDR3 coding DNA: TGTGCCAGCAGCAGACAGGGGGCTGCTGGAAACACCATATATTTT. It encodes CASSRQGAAGNTIYF. The full variable domain, rest sourced from reference TRBV14 and TRBJ1-3, is EAGVTQFPSHSVIEKGQTVTLRCDPISGHDNLYWYRRVMGKEIKFLLHFVKESKQDESGMPNNRFLAERTGGTYSTLKVQPAELEDSGVYFCASSRQGAAGNTIYFGEGSWLTVV.

The rearrangement links TRBV7-9 to TRBJ1-1, with 7 bases lining up with TRBD1. Unmatched junction bases numbered 7, after V lost 5 bases and J lost 4 bases. This CDR3 has 14 residues. The germline V gene has CDR1 SEHNR and CDR2 FQNEAQ (reference sequence). This CDR3 reads CASSDTGVGTEAFF. For the CDR3, the DNA is TGTGCCAGCAGCGATACAGGGGTCGGCACTGAAGCTTTCTTT. The full variable domain, with the rest looked up from reference TRBV7-9 and TRBJ1-1, is DTGVSQNPRHKITKRGQNVTFRCDPISEHNRLYWYRQTLGQGPEFLTYFQNEAQLEKSRLLSDRFSAERPKGSFSTLEIQRTEQGDSAMYLCASSDTGVGTEAFFGQGTRLTVV.

This clonotype has more than one count but fewer than ten. CDR3 residues: CASSRTDSTTDTQYF. DNA for the CDR3: TGCGCCAGCTCCCGCACGGACTCAACCACAGATACGCAGTATTTT. The rearrangement uses TRBV5-1 and TRBJ2-3, with D tentatively TRBD2 (5 bases). V was clipped by 7 bases and J by 2 bases, with 17 bases between them. Germline V gene lookup returns CDR1 SGHRS and CDR2 YFSETQ. The CDR3 totals 15 residues.

The chain carries TRBV7-9 and TRBJ1-1, with a tentative D call TRBD1 (5 bases). Trimming shortened V by 6 bases and J by 7 bases, and 15 bases separated the two germline ends. This CDR3 spans 13 amino acids. Germline loops: CDR1 SEHNR, CDR2 FQNEAQ (reference sequence). CDR3 coding DNA: TGTGCCAGCAGTTTTGGGACTGCAGTTGAAGCTTTCTTT. Translation: CASSFGTAVEAFF.

The chain links TRBV28 to TRBJ1-3, with TRBD1 matching 7 bases. J lost 12 bases, V lost 5 bases, and 13 bases had no gene match. This CDR3 region has 14 residues. Germline assignment: CDR1 MDHEN and CDR2 SYDVKM. The CDR3: CASSIDRALRFIYF. Here the CDR3 DNA reads TGTGCCAGCAGTATCGACAGGGCCCTTAGATTCATATATTTT.

This clonotype was counted between two and nine times. The chain uses TRBV7-2 and TRBJ2-5, with D hard to call. Germline V gene data show CDR1 as SGHTA and CDR2 as FQGNSA. The CDR3 has 15 residues. Trimming pared 6 bases from V and 1 base from J, leaving 15 bases between. The CDR3 loop is CASSNPWSRQETQYF. Here the CDR3 DNA reads TGTGCCAGCAGTAACCCCTGGAGCCGCCAAGAGACCCAGTACTTC.

V usage is TRBV6-2 or TRBV6-3 and J usage is TRBJ1-1; D unclear. The V end lost 2 bases, the J end lost 1 base, and 8 bases lay between the germline ends. The CDR3 covers 14 residues. Looked up from germline, CDR1 is MNHEY and CDR2 is SVGEGT. Here the CDR3 reads CASSYHAGNTEAFF. Here the CDR3 DNA reads TGTGCCAGCAGTTACCACGCGGGGAACACTGAAGCTTTCTTT.

In this sample, this clonotype turned up a few times. This chain uses TRBV15 with TRBJ1-2; no firm D call. Trimming cost V 3 bases and J 5 bases, with 13 bases left between them. This CDR3 is built from 14 residues. Germline values: CDR1 LNHNV, CDR2 YYDKDF (reference sequence). The CDR3 is CATSRLPTGYGYTF. Written as DNA, the CDR3 is TGTGCCACCAGCAGGCTCCCAACGGGGTATGGCTACACCTTC.

In this sample, this clonotype turned up a few times. V gene TRBV20-1 combines with J gene TRBJ1-1; no definite D call. The V gene lost 5 bases and the J gene lost 6 bases, with 16 bases spanning the gap. Germline V gene data show CDR1 as DFQATT and CDR2 as SNEGSKA (reference sequence). This CDR3 spans 13 amino acids. The CDR3 bases are TGCAGTGCTCCACCTGCGGGGTACGCTGAAGCTTTCTTT. Its protein product is CSAPPAGYAEAFF.

J is TRBJ2-3 and V is TRBV11-3; 9 positions match TRBD2. J lost 6 bases, V lost 5 bases, and 9 bases had no gene match. The CDR3 loop spans 15 amino acids. The germline gives CDR1 SGHNT, CDR2 YENEEA. CDR3: CASSVGLAGWDTQYF. The CDR3 DNA follows: TGTGCCAGCAGCGTTGGGCTAGCGGGATGGGATACGCAGTATTTT.

The chain links TRBV7-8 to TRBJ2-3; TRBD2 agrees at 8 bases. This CDR3 is built from 12 residues. Trimming cost V 5 bases and J 8 bases; bases outside gene matches: 3. The germline gives CDR1 SGHVS, CDR2 FQNEAQ. CDR3 in DNA: TGTGCCAGCAGCGCCCGGGGGGGTACGCAGTATTTT. It is translated as CASSARGGTQYF.

In this sample, this clonotype turned up many times. The chain uses TRBV3-1 and TRBJ2-1; D is unresolved. V was shortened by 2 bases and J by 12 bases, with 8 bases between the two germline ends. The CDR3 has 11 amino acids. CDR1 and CDR2 from the germline V gene are LGHDT and YNNKEL (reference sequence). CDR3 in DNA: TGTGCCAGCAGCCAACAGGTTCTGCAGTTCTTC. It encodes CASSQQVLQFF.

The chain links TRBV4-2 to TRBJ2-2; D might be TRBD2 (5 bases). Germline V lookup: CDR1 LGHNA, CDR2 YNFKEQ. CDR3 size: 14 residues. V shed 0 bases and J shed 6 bases, with 8 bases lying between them. This CDR3 reads CASSQDTGAGELFF. The CDR3 DNA is TGTGCCAGCAGCCAAGATACCGGGGCCGGGGAGCTGTTTTTT.